The T cell receptor (beta chain) described here comes from a study of shared clonotypes between healthy human individuals. Measured with immunoSEQ multiplex PCR; TCRdb has only the in-frame clones, and not every one. Of fewer than 600,000 clones in the sample, around 81% were seen once. In the case of this clone: Its target is unknown.

The donor cohort consisted entirely of Caucasian adults residing in Nashville, Tennessee. The study's findings and limits: Measured sharing among donors was expected to vary with sequencing depth. Owing to a small donor count, the genetic and exposure-history diversity represented was limited. The authors sampled blood alone, and tissue repertoires likely differ.

V was cut by 6 bases and J by 5 bases, with 15 bases left in between. The CDR3 loop spans 13 amino acids. CDR1 SGHNT and CDR2 YYREEE come from the germline V gene (reference sequence). The chain combines TRBV5-4 with TRBJ2-7; tentative D call: TRBD1 (7 bases). This sequence was found in a woman aged 35 to 49 in good health. Some clones in this sample may be carry-over from other donors' samples. The sample comprised PBMCs. The CDR3 region has the DNA TGTGCCAGCACCTCTCCCAGGGGGGACGAGCAGTACTTC. Its translation: CASTSPRGDEQYF.